The 30 T cell receptor beta chains below come from one sample, sequenced in a study of T cell repertoires in cytomegalovirus infection. Their antigen targets remain unknown. Each CDR3 protein gets one entry after TCRdb re-called the reads with MiXCR. In the table there are around 570,000 distinct CDR3 sequences, about 40% of which are singletons. The source material was cultured PBMCs, sampled from culture after CMV antigen stimulation. These receptors all stem from a human donor in good health (CMV status not recorded). Some clones in this sample may be carry-over from other donors' samples.

The CDR3 DNA is TGTGCCAGTAGTAGTAACCGCGGGGCTAGCTCCTACAATGAGCAGTTCTTC. Amino acids: CASSSNRGASSYNEQFF. J is TRBJ2-1 and V is TRBV19; perhaps TRBD2 as D (6 bases). The CDR3 runs to 17 residues. Germline-derived CDR1 and CDR2 are LNHDA and SQIVND (reference sequence). V lost 4 bases and J 0 bases, leaving 16 bases between the germline ends.

This chain joins TRBV6-5 and TRBJ2-5, with D unclear. Trimming cost V 5 bases and J 5 bases, with 9 bases left between them. CDR1 is MNHEY, CDR2 SVGAGI, per germline. The CDR3 runs to 12 residues. The CDR3 nucleotides read TGTGCCAGCAGTGGCCCGAAGGAGACCCAGTACTTC. Its protein is CASSGPKETQYF.

The rearrangement joins TRBV7-6 to TRBJ2-2, with D possibly TRBD2 on 5 matching bases. CDR3 length: 17 residues. V lost 1 base and J 0 bases, leaving 12 bases between the germline ends. In germline, CDR1 is SGHVS, CDR2 FNYEAQ. The chain's CDR3 is CASSLVPDGANTGELFF. The CDR3 bases are TGTGCCAGCAGCTTAGTTCCCGACGGGGCGAACACCGGGGAGCTGTTTTTT. Supplemented by reference TRBV7-6 and TRBJ2-2, the full variable domain reads GAGVSQSPRYKVTKRGQDVALRCDPISGHVSLYWYRQALGQGPEFLTYFNYEAQQDKSGLPNDRFSAERPEGSISTLTIQRTEQRDSAMYRCASSLVPDGANTGELFFGEGSRLTVL.

CDR3 nucleotides: TGTGCCACCAGCAGAGATCGGGGAGGGAGGGGCCAAGAGACCCAGTACTTC. Translation gives CATSRDRGGRGQETQYF. V and J are TRBV15 and TRBJ2-5, with 7 bases that match TRBD2. The germline V gene has CDR1 LNHNV and CDR2 YYDKDF (reference sequence). Germline trimming cut 0 bases from V and 1 base from J; bases unmatched to any gene: 8. The CDR3 runs to 17 residues. Using reference TRBV15 and TRBJ2-5 for the parts outside the CDR3, the full variable domain is DAMVIQNPRYQVTQFGKPVTLSCSQTLNHNVMYWYQQKSSQAPKLLFHYYDKDFNNEADTPDNFQSRRPNTSFCFLDIRSPGLGDTAMYLCATSRDRGGRGQETQYFGPGTRLLVL.

In the case of this clonotype: At one boundary the junction diverges from the germline segment, which might be a read error. The chain has TRBV6-6 and TRBJ2-2; 16 bases line up with TRBD2. Germline V CDR1 and CDR2: MNHNY, SVGAGI (reference sequence). This CDR3 is built from 19 residues. CDR3 sequence (DNA): TGTGCCAGCAGCCCGGGACTAGCGGGAGGGCTGGGGAACTCCGGGGAGCTGTTTTTT. Its translation: CASSPGLAGGLGNSGELFF.

This clonotype turned up a few times. The rearrangement uses TRBV7-2 and TRBJ2-1, with D possibly being TRBD2 (6 bases). The V end lost 1 base, the J end lost 7 bases, and 11 bases lay between the germline ends. The CDR3 contains 14 residues. CDR1 is SGHTA and CDR2 is FQGNSA in the germline V gene. The chain's CDR3 is CASSLGGGKNEQFF. The CDR3 nucleotides read TGTGCCAGCAGCTTAGGCGGAGGGAAGAATGAGCAGTTCTTC.

The chain has TRBV7-2 and TRBJ2-1, with 8 bases identical to TRBD2. This CDR3 region has 16 residues. Germline V gene lookup returns CDR1 SGHTA and CDR2 FQGNSA. V gave up 4 bases and J gave up 8 bases; unmatched junction bases: 13. The DNA for the CDR3 is TGTGCCAGCAGCTACCAACTTCCAGCGGGAGTTCATGAGCAGTTCTTC. Protein product: CASSYQLPAGVHEQFF.

This clonotype showed up just a few times. The chain is built from TRBV7-8 and TRBJ2-6, with D tentatively TRBD2 (6 bases). Looked up from germline, CDR1 is SGHVS and CDR2 is FQNEAQ. V was clipped by 5 bases and J by 4 bases, with 21 bases between them. The CDR3 runs to 18 residues. The CDR3 DNA reads TGTGCCAGCAGCCTTGGAGGGAGGTCCTCCCTCGGGGCCAACGTCCTGACTTTC. This translates into CASSLGGRSSLGANVLTF.

This clonotype was observed a handful of times. This rearrangement joins TRBV5-8 to TRBJ1-4; D ambiguous. V gave up 1 base and J gave up 3 bases, with 10 bases separating them. Germline CDR1 reads SGHTS; CDR2 reads YDEGEE. This CDR3 region has 15 residues. CDR3 sequence: CASSLLLGANEKLFF. The CDR3 DNA is TGTGCCAGCAGCTTGCTTCTGGGAGCTAATGAAAAACTGTTTTTT.

V gene TRBV7-4 combines with J gene TRBJ2-4, with D possibly TRBD2 on 7 matching bases. The V gene lost 0 bases and the J gene lost 6 bases, with 15 bases spanning the gap. The CDR3 contains 16 residues. Germline loops: CDR1 SGHVT, CDR2 SQSDAQ. The CDR3: CASSLALRGGGNIQYF. The CDR3 DNA sequence: TGTGCCAGCAGCTTAGCCCTGAGGGGAGGGGGAAACATTCAGTACTTC.

This clonotype was recorded a few times. This chain uses TRBV6-2 or TRBV6-3 with TRBJ2-1; 13 nucleotides line up with TRBD2. Trimming at V came to 6 bases and at J to 6 bases, leaving 5 bases not matched to a gene. The CDR3 has 15 amino acids. Germline values: CDR1 MNHEY, CDR2 SVGEGT. The CDR3 is CASRWGLAGINEQFF. CDR3 nucleotide sequence: TGTGCCAGCAGATGGGGACTAGCGGGGATCAATGAGCAGTTCTTC.

CDR3: CASSARLRSTDTQYF. In DNA, the CDR3 is TGTGCCAGCAGTGCCCGACTGAGAAGCACAGATACGCAGTATTTT. The chain carries TRBV12-3 or TRBV12-4 and TRBJ2-3, with D uncertain. The germline V and J ends were trimmed by 5 bases and 0 bases, with 12 bases remaining between them. This CDR3 spans 15 amino acids.

This clonotype has ten or more counts. The chain is built from TRBV7-8 and TRBJ1-1; D perhaps matches TRBD1 (5 bases). There are 14 residues in the CDR3. Germline CDR1 and CDR2: SGHVS and FQNEAQ. V was trimmed by 7 bases and J by 6 bases, leaving 18 bases between them. The CDR3 nucleotides read TGTGCCAGCAATCAGCAGGGCCCACGGGCTGAAGCTTTCTTT. It encodes CASNQQGPRAEAFF.

This clonotype was observed a handful of times. The J gene is TRBJ2-5, the V gene TRBV7-8, with D unclear. Germline V gene sequence: CDR1 SGHVS, CDR2 FQNEAQ. With 1 base removed from V and 2 bases from J, the gap between germline ends came to 8 bases. The CDR3 sequence is 14 residues long. In DNA form, the CDR3 reads TGTGCCAGCAGCTTAGAAGCCAGTCAAGAGACCCAGTACTTC. Its protein product is CASSLEASQETQYF.

The chain has TRBV12-3 or TRBV12-4 and TRBJ2-2; TRBD1 might be the D (5 bases). The length of the CDR3 is 16 residues. V gave up 6 bases and J gave up 1 base, with 15 bases separating them. The CDR3 loop is CASSALQVKNTGELFF. CDR3 bases: TGTGCCAGCAGCGCCCTACAGGTCAAGAACACCGGGGAGCTGTTTTTT.

The genes are TRBV4-3 and TRBJ2-7, with 7 bases matching TRBD1. The CDR3 loop spans 15 amino acids. Germline assignment: CDR1 LGHNA and CDR2 YSLEER. After removal of 4 bases from V and 3 bases from J, the junction contained 9 bases not matched to a gene. The CDR3 sequence is CASSLDRAGGYEQYF. The CDR3 nucleotides read TGCGCCAGCAGCCTGGACCGGGCAGGGGGCTACGAGCAGTACTTC.

This clonotype was observed a few times. The V gene is TRBV7-2, the J gene TRBJ1-1; D unresolved. CDR1 is SGHTA, CDR2 FQGNSA, per germline. The CDR3 runs 13 residues. V was clipped by 3 bases and J by 7 bases, with 12 bases between them. The CDR3 coding sequence is TGTGCCAGCAGCTTCGTGGAATTCGGTGAAGCTTTCTTT. Protein sequence: CASSFVEFGEAFF.

This clonotype has just a few counts. The chain links TRBV7-2 to TRBJ2-5, with TRBD2 identical over 9 bases. Germline values: CDR1 SGHTA, CDR2 FQGNSA. V dropped 1 base and J dropped 3; count of bases not matched to a gene: 6. The CDR3 extends over 16 amino acids. The CDR3 reads CASSLVVREGEETQYF. The CDR3 region has the DNA TGTGCCAGCAGCTTAGTGGTGCGGGAGGGAGAAGAGACCCAGTACTTC.

This clonotype was detected once. The V gene is TRBV4-2, the J gene TRBJ2-1; D gene uncertain. V was shortened by 1 base and J by 0 bases, with 10 bases between the two germline ends. The germline CDR1 and CDR2 sequences are LGHNA and YNFKEQ. The CDR3 covers 16 residues. The CDR3 region is CASSQGSSSSYNEQFF. For the CDR3, the DNA is TGTGCCAGCAGCCAAGGAAGCTCAAGCTCCTACAATGAGCAGTTCTTC.

This clonotype was counted only a few times. The rearrangement uses TRBV19 and TRBJ1-5; D call uncertain. Germline CDR1 and CDR2: LNHDA and SQIVND (reference sequence). Trimming stripped 7 bases from V and 2 bases from J, with 27 bases between. The CDR3 has 19 residues. CDR3 nucleotides: TGTGCCAGTAACCTTGGGATTCGATCAGGATGGAGTGGCAATCAGCCCCAGCATTTT. It codes for CASNLGIRSGWSGNQPQHF. The variable domain in full, completed from reference TRBV19 and TRBJ1-5, reads DGGITQSPKYLFRKEGQNVTLSCEQNLNHDAMYWYRQDPGQGLRLIYYSQIVNDFQKGDIAEGYSVSREKKESFPLTVTSAQKNPTAFYLCASNLGIRSGWSGNQPQHFGDGTRLSIL.

There are a few counts of this clonotype. The chain carries TRBV7-6 and TRBJ1-4; 8 positions agree with TRBD1. This CDR3 has 15 residues. Trimming removed 5 bases from V and 7 bases from J; junction bases left unmatched: 9. Per germline, CDR1 SGHVS and CDR2 FNYEAQ. CDR3 in amino acids: CASSTRTGRVEKLFF. In nucleotides, the CDR3 is TGTGCCAGCAGCACTCGGACAGGGAGGGTTGAAAAACTGTTTTTT.

The CDR3 region is CASSQGHAGGMDTQYF. The CDR3 DNA reads TGCGCCAGCAGCCAAGGGCACGCGGGAGGGATGGATACGCAGTATTTT. The chain links TRBV4-3 to TRBJ2-3; 9 bases map to TRBD2. With 1 base clipped from V and 6 bases from J, the junction kept 8 bases outside the gene matches. Germline V gene lookup returns CDR1 LGHNA and CDR2 YSLEER. This CDR3 region has 16 residues.

This clonotype was observed a few times. The chain employs TRBV7-2 and TRBJ2-6; maybe TRBD2 (7 bases). Germline V CDR1 and CDR2: SGHTA, FQGNSA. V was shortened by 5 bases and J by 3 bases, with 20 bases between the two germline ends. The CDR3 is 18 residues long. CDR3 bases: TGTGCCAGCAGCCGACGGGGGGCAGGAGTGCTTGGGGCCAACGTCCTGACTTTC. The encoded protein is CASSRRGAGVLGANVLTF.

This clonotype was observed a handful of times. The chain links TRBV12-5 to TRBJ1-2, with TRBD1 identical over 11 bases. The CDR3 has 14 residues. The J segment lost 6 bases and the V segment lost 6 bases, leaving 6 bases of the junction unmatched. Germline CDR1 is LGHNT and CDR2 is FRNRAP. CDR3 protein: CASGPWTGGDGYTF. CDR3 in DNA: TGTGCTAGTGGCCCGTGGACAGGGGGCGATGGCTACACCTTC.

The sample holds a few counts of this clonotype. This chain joins TRBV19 and TRBJ1-5; 9 nucleotides agree with TRBD1. CDR3 length: 17 amino acids. Germline CDR1 and CDR2: LNHDA and SQIVND (reference sequence). With V trimmed by 8 bases and J by 1 base, 12 bases remained unmatched. The CDR3 here is CASRDRANVGSNQPQHF. The CDR3 DNA sequence: TGTGCCAGTCGGGACAGGGCTAACGTCGGAAGCAATCAGCCCCAGCATTTT. Full variable domain (missing parts from reference TRBV19 and TRBJ1-5): DGGITQSPKYLFRKEGQNVTLSCEQNLNHDAMYWYRQDPGQGLRLIYYSQIVNDFQKGDIAEGYSVSREKKESFPLTVTSAQKNPTAFYLCASRDRANVGSNQPQHFGDGTRLSIL.

The chain employs TRBV10-3 and TRBJ2-7; D unclear. This CDR3 has 13 amino acids. V lost 4 bases to trimming and J lost 2 bases, with 9 bases between them. Germline V CDR1 and CDR2: ENHRY, SYGVKD. CDR3: CAISAGSAYEQYF. In nucleotides, the CDR3 is TGTGCCATCAGTGCCGGGTCTGCCTACGAGCAGTACTTC.

The CDR3 DNA reads as TGTGCCAGCAGCTTAGTGGAAGCTAGCACAGATACGCAGTATTTT. This gives the protein CASSLVEASTDTQYF. This chain uses TRBV7-2 with TRBJ2-3; unclear D gene. This CDR3 spans 15 amino acids. CDR1 is SGHTA and CDR2 is FQGNSA in the germline V gene. V lost 1 base to trimming and J lost 0 bases, with 8 bases between them.

The CDR3 DNA sequence: TGCAGCGTTGACAGGGGGATCCAAGAGACCCAGTACTTC. It translates to CSVDRGIQETQYF. V gene TRBV29-1 combines with J gene TRBJ2-5, with 7 nucleotides matching TRBD1. The V gene's germline CDR1 is SQVTM and CDR2 ANQGSEA. Losses at the gene ends were 3 bases for V and 1 base for J; bases not matched to a gene: 2. CDR3 length: 13 amino acids.

In this sample, this clonotype turned up many times. Here the CDR3 reads CASNIPTHKPYEQYF. CDR3 DNA sequence: TGTGCCAGCAACATTCCCACCCACAAACCCTACGAGCAGTACTTC. The chain uses TRBV7-2 and TRBJ2-7; D uncertain. The V gene's germline CDR1 is SGHTA and CDR2 FQGNSA. The CDR3 runs 15 residues. The V end lost 7 bases, the J end lost 2 bases, and 18 bases lay between the germline ends.

The chain uses TRBV6-2 or TRBV6-3 and TRBJ2-3, with 7 bases fitting TRBD2. The V and J ends lost 6 bases and 6 bases, in that order; junction bases with no gene match: 6. This CDR3 region has 13 residues. Germline V gene lookup returns CDR1 MNHEY and CDR2 SVGEGT. In nucleotides, the CDR3 is TGTGCCAGCAGCGGGGATAGCGGGGATACGCAGTATTTT. Amino acids: CASSGDSGDTQYF.